The rows below give T cell receptor beta chains drawn from one sample of a study of CD8 T cell repertoires and HIV-1 epitope variants. The repertoire was sequenced with immunoSEQ multiplex PCR; TCRdb's copy has only in-frame clones and lacks some. The sample records under 7,000 clones, around 69% being singletons. Their recognized antigens are unknown. What was sequenced was cultured CD8+ T cells derived from PBMCs. The receptors shown here come from a male donor with HIV. CDR3s include the opening cysteine and the closing phenylalanine or tryptophan. A D gene is named only where the DNA matches it firmly. Part of the rows lack a size; the others show once, few, many or a class for expanded clones.

d_call,clone_size,j_call,v_call,cdr3_nt,cdr3_aa
TRBD2,NA,TRBJ2-2,TRBV7-8,TGTGCCAGCAGCTCGGGACTAGCCTCCTCCGGGGAGCTGTTTTTT,CASSSGLASSGELFF
NA,NA,TRBJ2-5,TRBV15,TGTGCCACCAGCACGGACCGCTACCAAGAGACCCAGTACTTC,CATSTDRYQETQYF
NA,few,TRBJ2-2,TRBV19,TGTGCCACTACCTGGGGGGCCGGGGAGCTGTTTTTT,CATTWGAGELFF
TRBD1,NA,TRBJ1-2,TRBV29-1,TGCAGCGTTGAATCCGGGACAGGGGGGATCTATGGCTACACCTTC,CSVESGTGGIYGYTF
TRBD1,few,TRBJ2-1,TRBV29-1,TGCAGCGTCATGGGAGGGACAGGGGAGAATGAGCAGTTCTTC,CSVMGGTGENEQFF
NA,few,TRBJ2-7,TRBV28,TGTGCCAGCAGTTTTGAAGTCAGCCTCTACGAGCAGTACTTC,CASSFEVSLYEQYF
TRBD2,NA,TRBJ2-1,TRBV28,TGTGCCAGCAGGAGCCGACTAGCGGCCCTCAATGAGCAGTTCTTC,CASRSRLAALNEQFF
TRBD2,NA,TRBJ2-5,TRBV5-1,TGCGCCAGCCACCTACAGACTAGCGGGGGTGAGACCCAGTACTTC,CASHLQTSGGETQYF
NA,NA,TRBJ2-5,TRBV25-1,TGTGCCAGCAGTGAATGGGGGACGAGGGAGACCCAGTACTTC,CASSEWGTRETQYF
TRBD1,once,TRBJ2-7,TRBV5-6,TGTGCCAGCAGTGAGGTCCCGACAGGGAACTTTCCCTGGGAGCAGTACTTC,CASSEVPTGNFPWEQYF
TRBD2,once,TRBJ2-1,TRBV28,TGTGCCAGCGGGGGGGACTACAATGAGCAGTTCTTC,CASGGDYNEQFF
NA,NA,TRBJ1-1,TRBV28,TGTGCCAGCAGTTACTTGGATATGAACACTGAAGCTTTCTTT,CASSYLDMNTEAFF
TRBD2,NA,TRBJ2-7,TRBV7-9,TGTGCCAGCAGCTTAGTTTCGTCTAGCGGGGACTACGAGCAGTACTTC,CASSLVSSSGDYEQYF
TRBD1,NA,TRBJ1-5,TRBV19,TGTGCCAGTAGTATAGAAGGACAGGGTGTTCAGCCCCAGCATTTT,CASSIEGQGVQPQHF
NA,NA,TRBJ2-7,TRBV7-7,TGTGCTAGCAGCTTAACCCAGGGCCTATCCTACGAGCAGTACTTC,CASSLTQGLSYEQYF
TRBD1,few,TRBJ2-1,TRBV28,TGTGCCAGCAGTTTATCACAGGGGATATCCTACAATGAGCAGTTCTTC,CASSLSQGISYNEQFF
NA,few,TRBJ2-2,TRBV5-4,TGTGCCAGCAGCTTGGGTGTAGCGGAGAACACCGGGGAGCTGTTTTTT,CASSLGVAENTGELFF
TRBD1,NA,TRBJ1-1,TRBV15,TGTGCCACCAGCAATGACAGGGGGGAATGGACTGAAGCTTTCTTT,CATSNDRGEWTEAFF
NA,once,TRBJ1-2,TRBV7-9,TGTGCCAGCAGCTTAGTGGTAAATGGCTACACCTTC,CASSLVVNGYTF
NA,NA,TRBJ2-5,TRBV6-5,TGTGCCAGCAGTTACTCTTCAGGGAGGGAGACCCAGTACTTC,CASSYSSGRETQYF
NA,medium-sized,TRBJ2-2,TRBV27,TGTGCCAGCAGTTTCGGCACCGGGGAGCTGTTTTTT,CASSFGTGELFF
TRBD1,NA,TRBJ2-7,TRBV9,TGTGCCAGCAGCCCCAACGATAGGACAGGGATCGACGAGCAGTACTTC,CASSPNDRTGIDEQYF
NA,NA,TRBJ2-5,TRBV5-6,TGTGCCAGCAGCCCGGGGAGGGGGCTGGGGGAGACCCAGTACTTC,CASSPGRGLGETQYF
NA,NA,TRBJ1-2,TRBV27,TGTGCCAGCAGTTTGGCGGGGGAAGAACGTTATGGCTACACCTTC,CASSLAGEERYGYTF